Only a few counts were recorded for the clone carrying this T cell receptor (beta chain). Antigen unknown. This entry is derived from a study of regulatory T cells in long-lasting Graves disease. Study conclusions and caveats: Newly diagnosed patients shared 1,000 or so public clonotypes; persistent patients shared a few thousand.

The CDR3 length is 12 residues. Germline CDR1 MDHEN, CDR2 SYDVKM. Trimming removed 4 bases from V and 1 base from J, with 3 bases in between. The sample's time point: persistent/refractory GD, antithyroid drugs over 5 years with positive TRAb. PBMCs were the source of the RNA used for TCR sequencing. Patients of an endocrinology department in Xi'an, China, were included. A peripheral blood sample, 7 to 9 milliliters in volume, was drawn into EDTA tubes. TCR beta libraries were built with iRepertoire HTBI primers and Arm-PCR of CDR3 regions. In the authors' methods: Gene usage covered 55 to 70 TRBV and 14 to 15 TRBJ segments. Each CDR3 protein gets one entry after TCRdb re-called the multiplex PCR reads with MiXCR. The V and J calls here are based on TCRdb, not the publication. The table has a few hundred thousand distinct CDR3 sequences, roughly 23% seen once.

This material consisted of peripheral blood mononuclear cells (PBMCs), taken when the disease was refractory, from a patient treated with antithyroid drugs. The clonotype was recovered from a woman between 35 and 50 years old with Graves disease. V and J are TRBV28 and TRBJ2-3, with D unresolved. The CDR3 protein is CASSYGTDTQYF. The CDR3 DNA reads as TGTGCCAGCAGTTACGGCACAGATACGCAGTATTTT.